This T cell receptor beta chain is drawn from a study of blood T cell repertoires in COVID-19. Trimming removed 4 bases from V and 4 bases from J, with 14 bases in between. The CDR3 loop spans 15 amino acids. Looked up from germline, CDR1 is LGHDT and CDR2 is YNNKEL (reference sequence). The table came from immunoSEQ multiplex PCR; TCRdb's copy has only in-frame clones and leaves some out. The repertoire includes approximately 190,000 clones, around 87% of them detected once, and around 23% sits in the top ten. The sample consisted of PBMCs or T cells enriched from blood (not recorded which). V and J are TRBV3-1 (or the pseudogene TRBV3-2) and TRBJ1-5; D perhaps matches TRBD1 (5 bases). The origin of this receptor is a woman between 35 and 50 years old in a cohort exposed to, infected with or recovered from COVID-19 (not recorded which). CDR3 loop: CASSPTGDWNQPQHF. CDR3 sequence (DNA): TGTGCCAGCAGCCCGACGGGGGATTGGAATCAGCCCCAGCATTTT.